A single sample is the source of the 6 T cell receptor beta chains below, sequenced in a study of chemoradiotherapy in HPV16-positive cancers. Libraries were prepared by immunoSEQ multiplex PCR; TCRdb keeps only in-frame clonotypes and omits some of them. The data contain 30,000 to 35,000 clones, 70% to 90% of them singletons. Here the sequenced sample was blood, taken from a patient who underwent chemoradiotherapy. The receptors were gathered from a human donor with HPV-associated anogenital cancer.

The V call is TRBV2, the J call TRBJ2-5; unclear D gene. V shed 4 bases and J shed 3 bases, with 12 bases lying between them. Germline V gene sequence: CDR1 SNHLY, CDR2 FYNNEI. This CDR3 contains 14 residues. Here the CDR3 reads CASSGKGYEETQYF. Written as DNA, the CDR3 is TGTGCCAGCAGTGGAAAAGGCTATGAAGAGACCCAGTACTTC.

V is TRBV18 and J is TRBJ2-2, with a tentative D call TRBD2 (5 bases). Trimming took 1 base from V and 7 from J, leaving 16 bases between them. Per the germline V gene, CDR1 is KGHSH and CDR2 is LQKENI. CDR3 length: 16 residues. The CDR3 nucleotides are TGTGCCAGCTCACCACAAGACACCCGAAGCGGCGGGGAGCTGTTTTTT. This sequence encodes CASSPQDTRSGGELFF.

The chain employs TRBV5-4 and TRBJ2-1, with 7 bases lining up with TRBD1. J lost 6 bases, V lost 6 bases, and 6 bases had no gene match. The CDR3 is 13 amino acids. Germline V gene data show CDR1 as SGHNT and CDR2 as YYREEE (reference sequence). The CDR3 loop is CASTGQAGNEQFF. In DNA form, the CDR3 reads TGTGCCAGCACCGGACAGGCGGGCAATGAGCAGTTCTTC.

This clone was observed a few times. The J gene is TRBJ2-2, the V gene TRBV19, with D unclear. The CDR3 contains 14 residues. In germline, CDR1 is LNHDA, CDR2 SQIVND (reference sequence). V was clipped by 1 base and J by 8 bases, with 11 bases between them. CDR3 sequence (DNA): TGTGCCAGTAGTATAGGTAACGGACCGGGGGAGCTGTTTTTT. This gives the protein CASSIGNGPGELFF.

The rearrangement joins TRBV4-1 to TRBJ2-7; weak D call: TRBD2 (6 bases). V shed 1 base and J shed 2 bases, with 15 bases lying between them. CDR3 length equals 16 residues. Germline CDR1 and CDR2: MGHRA and YSYEKL. CDR3 loop: CASSQVDAGLTYEQYF. The CDR3 nucleotides read TGCGCCAGCAGCCAAGTTGACGCGGGGCTTACCTACGAGCAGTACTTC.

This chain links TRBV7-8 with TRBJ2-7, with 7 bases identical to TRBD2. This CDR3 contains 14 residues. V lost 0 bases to trimming and J lost 2 bases; unmatched junction nucleotides: 1. CDR1 is SGHVS, CDR2 FQNEAQ, per germline. As DNA, the CDR3 is TGTGCCAGCAGCTTAGCGGGAGGGACCTACGAGCAGTACTTC. This codes for CASSLAGGTYEQYF.